This record looks at one T cell receptor beta chain sequence and its context. Its antigen is as yet unknown. This sample stems from a study of T cell responses to AZD1222 COVID-19 vaccine. Points from the study as a whole: Repertoire samples came only from after the peak T cell response. Across spike, vaccine-associated CD4 TCRs were found, dominant at 160-218 and 743-854. Most donors were white British and more were female, and clonal diversity was possibly underestimated.

Repertoires were generated with immunoSEQ multiplex PCR, while TCRdb's copy carries only in-frame clones and drops some. The sample records approximately 89,000 clones, about nine tenths being singletons. Germline-derived CDR1 and CDR2 are SGHTA and FQGNSA. The CDR3 extends over 14 amino acids. Trimming at V came to 1 base and at J to 13 bases, leaving 10 bases not matched to a gene. The chain carries TRBV7-2 and TRBJ1-2; 9 bases align to TRBD1. The sequence was collected from an adult who received the AZD1222 COVID-19 vaccine. Sequencing was performed on peripheral blood, taken 28 days after the second AZD1222 dose. CDR3 in amino acids: CASSLVRGQGKSTF. CDR3 coding DNA: TGTGCCAGCAGCTTAGTGAGGGGACAGGGCAAGTCCACCTTC.